This is a list of T cell receptor beta chains from one sample in a study of blood T cells in healthy people across ages. In TCRdb, the 5' RACE reads were re-called with MiXCR into one record per CDR3 protein. The data hold some 1 million distinct CDR3 sequences, with 35% to 55% observed a single time. Source material: blood. All receptors come from a woman in her fifties or sixties in good health. CDR3s include the opening cysteine and the closing phenylalanine or tryptophan. D genes are given only for firm matches. Expanded clones are given a class, and other clones once, few, many or no size at all.

CDR3 length	D gene	V gene	J gene	clone size	CDR3 DNA	CDR3 protein
15	TRBD1	TRBV20-1	TRBJ2-1	.	TGCAGTGCTAGTGGGCGGGGACAGGGTTTTAATGAGCAGTTCTTC	CSASGRGQGFNEQFF
13	.	TRBV6-2/TRBV6-3	TRBJ1-1	.	TGTGCCAGCAGTTACTCGGGGTTGGGTGAAGCTTTCTTT	CASSYSGLGEAFF
15	.	TRBV7-8	TRBJ2-4	.	TGTGCCTGCAGCCTGGAGCGTGGGGGGAAAAACATTCAGTACTTC	CACSLERGGKNIQYF
12	.	TRBV6-6	TRBJ2-4	many	TGTGCCAGCAGTTACCAGGAAAACATTCAGTACTTC	CASSYQENIQYF
17	.	TRBV12-3/TRBV12-4	TRBJ1-4	few	TGTGCCAGCAGTCCCCACGGACCCACTTCAACTAATGAAAAACTGTTTTTT	CASSPHGPTSTNEKLFF
14	.	TRBV24-1	TRBJ2-7	.	TGTGCCACCAGTGAAACAGAACTTTACTACGAGCAGTACTTC	CATSETELYYEQYF
15	TRBD1	TRBV9	TRBJ1-5	.	TGTGCCAGCAGCACAACGGGACAGGTCCTTCAGCCCCAGCATTTT	CASSTTGQVLQPQHF
15	TRBD1	TRBV13	TRBJ2-7	.	TGTGCCAGCAGCTCCCTGGGACAGGGGAACTACGAGCAGTACTTC	CASSSLGQGNYEQYF
13	.	TRBV10-1	TRBJ2-5	few	TGCGCCAGCAGTGAGGCTAGCGTTAAGACCCAGTACTTC	CASSEASVKTQYF
14	TRBD2	TRBV12-3/TRBV12-4	TRBJ2-1	few	TGTGCCAGCAGTTGGGGGACTAGCGTTGATGAGCAGTTCTTC	CASSWGTSVDEQFF
17	TRBD1	TRBV27	TRBJ1-2	.	TGTGCCAGCAGTTCCCGGACAGGGTCGTCCGTTAACTATGGCTACACCTTC	CASSSRTGSSVNYGYTF
13	.	TRBV14	TRBJ1-2	few	TGTGCCAGCAGCCTGAAGCCGATTTCTGGCTACACCTTC	CASSLKPISGYTF
16	TRBD2	TRBV15	TRBJ2-3	few	TGTGCCATTCGGGCTAGCGGGAGTTATACCACAGATACGCAGTATTTT	CAIRASGSYTTDTQYF
14	TRBD1	TRBV10-3	TRBJ1-5	.	TGTGCCATCAGTCCCACAGGGGAGAATCAGCCCCAGCATTTT	CAISPTGENQPQHF
14	.	TRBV3-1	TRBJ2-5	once	TGTGCCAGCAGCCAAGGGTCGGAGCAAGAGACCCAGTACTTC	CASSQGSEQETQYF
13	.	TRBV28	TRBJ2-1	.	TGTACCAGCAGGCGTCTGACAGGCAATGAGCAGTTCTTC	CTSRRLTGNEQFF
15	TRBD2	TRBV20-1	TRBJ2-7	many	TGCAGTGCTTGGACTAGCGGGACCACCTCCTACGAGCAGTACTTC	CSAWTSGTTSYEQYF
14	TRBD1	TRBV28	TRBJ1-2	.	TGTGCCAGCGCCCTTACAGGGGTTAACTATGGCTACACCTTC	CASALTGVNYGYTF
14	.	TRBV2	TRBJ1-1	few	TGTGCCAGCAGTGAGGGGCCCTCGGGCACTGAAGCTTTCTTT	CASSEGPSGTEAFF
18	TRBD2	TRBV24-1	TRBJ2-1	.	TGTGCCACCAGTGATTCCGGCCGGGGGGAACGGAAGAGTGTGGAGCAGTTCTTC	CATSDSGRGERKSVEQFF
15	.	TRBV20-1	TRBJ1-3	.	TGCAGTGCTAGAGATCTGGGAGGGGTAGGAAACACCATATATTTT	CSARDLGGVGNTIYF
15	TRBD1	TRBV6-1	TRBJ1-2	.	TGTGCCAGCAGGACCACGACAGGGATGTCGGATGGCTACACCTTC	CASRTTTGMSDGYTF
14	.	TRBV20-1	TRBJ2-6	few	TGCAGTGCTAGACCGGAGGATGGGGCCAACGTCCTGACTTTC	CSARPEDGANVLTF
16	.	TRBV20-1	TRBJ2-2	.	TGCAGTGCTAGAGCACGTGAGGGTCGTGGCACCGGGGAGCTGTTTTTT	CSARAREGRGTGELFF
14	.	TRBV3-1	TRBJ2-5	.	TGTGCCAGCAGCTACGACCCCCTCGGGGAGACCCAGTACTTC	CASSYDPLGETQYF
15	.	TRBV12-3/TRBV12-4	TRBJ2-1	few	TGTGCCAGCATCCGGGGAGACTATGGAAGGAATGAGCAGTTCTTC	CASIRGDYGRNEQFF
14	.	TRBV10-1	TRBJ1-1	few	TGCGCCAGCAGTGAGTCCCCGGGGACCACTGAAGCTTTCTTT	CASSESPGTTEAFF
14	.	TRBV21-1	TRBJ2-7	.	TGTGCCAGCAGCATCGGGGCTCCAGATAACGAGCAGTACTTC	CASSIGAPDNEQYF
14	TRBD2	TRBV27	TRBJ2-1	few	TGTGCCAGCAGTTTAATTGGGACTAGGAATGAGCAGTTCTTC	CASSLIGTRNEQFF
16	TRBD2	TRBV6-2/TRBV6-3	TRBJ2-1	few	TGTGCCAGCAGCCGCCTTAGCGGGAGGGCCGAGAATGAGCAGTTCTTC	CASSRLSGRAENEQFF
15	.	TRBV20-1	TRBJ2-4	.	TGCAGTGCCCCCCCGGCGACAAGCGGATGGAATGAGCAGAACTTC	CSAPPATSGWNEQNF
14	TRBD1	TRBV4-2	TRBJ1-1	.	TGTGCCAGCAGCCAAGGGGACAGGGGCACTGAAGCTTTCTTT	CASSQGDRGTEAFF
11	.	TRBV6-5	TRBJ2-5	few	TGTGCCAGCAGTTACCTGGGGGAGCAGTACTTC	CASSYLGEQYF
17	TRBD2	TRBV6-5	TRBJ2-5	.	TGTGCCAGCAGTTACTTGGACCCGGGACTAGGAGGAAAGACCCAGTACTTC	CASSYLDPGLGGKTQYF
12	.	TRBV2	TRBJ2-7	few	TGTGCCAGCAGAACGGACGGCTACGAGCAGTACTTC	CASRTDGYEQYF
17	TRBD2	TRBV12-3/TRBV12-4	TRBJ2-5	.	TGTGCCAGCAGTTCCTTCGGACTAGCGGATTATTCCTACGAGCAGTGCTTC	CASSSFGLADYSYEQCF
14	TRBD2	TRBV7-3	TRBJ2-1	.	TGTGCCAGCAGCTTTGGCGGGAGTGTAAATGAGCAGTTCTTC	CASSFGGSVNEQFF
14	.	TRBV25-1	TRBJ2-7	.	TGTGCCAGCAGTGAAAGGGACCTGATCTACGAGCAGTACTTC	CASSERDLIYEQYF
13	.	TRBV28	TRBJ2-7	.	TGTGCCAGCAGTACGCACAGCTCCTACGAGCAGTACTTC	CASSTHSSYEQYF
14	.	TRBV7-9	TRBJ1-6	.	TGTGCCAGCAGCTTAGAGGCTTATAATTCACCCCTCCACTTT	CASSLEAYNSPLHF
14	.	TRBV10-3	TRBJ1-1	.	TGTGCCATCAGTGGGGCAGGGGCCAACACTGAAGCTTTCTTT	CAISGAGANTEAFF